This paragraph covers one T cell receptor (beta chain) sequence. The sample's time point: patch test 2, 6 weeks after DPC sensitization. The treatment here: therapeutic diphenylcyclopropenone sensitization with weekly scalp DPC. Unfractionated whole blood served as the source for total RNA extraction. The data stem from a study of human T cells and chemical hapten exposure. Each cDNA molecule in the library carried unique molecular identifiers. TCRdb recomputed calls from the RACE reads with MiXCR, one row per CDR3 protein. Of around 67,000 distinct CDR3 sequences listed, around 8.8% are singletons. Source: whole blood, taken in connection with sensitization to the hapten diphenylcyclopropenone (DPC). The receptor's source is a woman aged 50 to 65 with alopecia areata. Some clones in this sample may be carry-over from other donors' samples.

CDR3 nucleotide sequence: TGTGCCAGCAGTTTCGGGGAGCCAGATACGCAGTATTTT. This encodes CASSFGEPDTQYF. The rearrangement joins TRBV12-3 or TRBV12-4 to TRBJ2-3; TRBD2 might be the D (5 bases). The CDR3 has 13 residues. V was cut by 3 bases and J by 4 bases, with 8 bases left in between.